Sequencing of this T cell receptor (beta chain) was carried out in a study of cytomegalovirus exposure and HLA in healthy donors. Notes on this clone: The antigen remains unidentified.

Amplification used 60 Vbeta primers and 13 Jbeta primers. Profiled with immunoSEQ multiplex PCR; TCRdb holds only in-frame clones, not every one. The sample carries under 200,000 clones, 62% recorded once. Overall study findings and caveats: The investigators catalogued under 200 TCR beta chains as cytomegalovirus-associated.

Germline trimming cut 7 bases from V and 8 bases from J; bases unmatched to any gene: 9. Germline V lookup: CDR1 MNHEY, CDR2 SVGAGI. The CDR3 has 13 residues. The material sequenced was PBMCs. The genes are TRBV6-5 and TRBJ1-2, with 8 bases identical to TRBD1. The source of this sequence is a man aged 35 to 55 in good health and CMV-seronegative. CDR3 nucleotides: TGTGCCAGCAAGAGACAGGGGCGGTACGGCTACACCTTC. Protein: CASKRQGRYGYTF.